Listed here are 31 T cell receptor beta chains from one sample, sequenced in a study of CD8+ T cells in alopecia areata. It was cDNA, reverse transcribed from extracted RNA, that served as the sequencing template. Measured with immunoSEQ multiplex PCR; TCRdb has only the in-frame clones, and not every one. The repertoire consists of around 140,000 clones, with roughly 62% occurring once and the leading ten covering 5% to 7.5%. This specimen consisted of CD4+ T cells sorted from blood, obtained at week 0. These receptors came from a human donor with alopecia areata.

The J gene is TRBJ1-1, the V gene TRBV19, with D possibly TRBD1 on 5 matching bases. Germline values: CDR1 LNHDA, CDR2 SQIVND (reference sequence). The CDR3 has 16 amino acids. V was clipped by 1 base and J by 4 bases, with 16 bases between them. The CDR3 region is CASSIGGGGVGTEAFF. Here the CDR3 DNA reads TGTGCCAGTAGTATAGGGGGCGGAGGGGTCGGCACTGAAGCTTTCTTT.

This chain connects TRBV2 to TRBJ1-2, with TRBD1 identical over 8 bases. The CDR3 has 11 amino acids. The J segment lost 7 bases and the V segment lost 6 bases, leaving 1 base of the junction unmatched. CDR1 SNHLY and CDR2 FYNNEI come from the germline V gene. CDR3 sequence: CASRDRAGYTF. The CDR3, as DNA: TGTGCCAGCAGGGACAGGGCTGGCTACACCTTC.

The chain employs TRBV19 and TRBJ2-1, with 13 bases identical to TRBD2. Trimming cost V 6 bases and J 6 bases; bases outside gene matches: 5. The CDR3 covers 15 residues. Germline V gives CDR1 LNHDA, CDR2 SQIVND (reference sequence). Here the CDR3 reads CASSRRTSGGNEQFF. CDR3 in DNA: TGTGCCAGTAGCCGACGGACTAGCGGGGGCAATGAGCAGTTCTTC.

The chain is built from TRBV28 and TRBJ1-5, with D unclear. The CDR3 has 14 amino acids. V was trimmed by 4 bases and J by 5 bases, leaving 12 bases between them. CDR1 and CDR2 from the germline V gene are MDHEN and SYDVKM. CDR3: CASSSNQPYQPQHF. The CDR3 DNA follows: TGTGCCAGCAGTTCCAACCAGCCCTATCAGCCCCAGCATTTT.

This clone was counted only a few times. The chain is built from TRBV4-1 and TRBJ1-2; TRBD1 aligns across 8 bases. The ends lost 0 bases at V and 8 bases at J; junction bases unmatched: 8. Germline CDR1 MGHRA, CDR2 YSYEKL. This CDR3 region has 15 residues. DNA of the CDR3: TGCGCCAGCAGCCAAGATGCGAGTGACAGGGGAGGCTACACCTTC. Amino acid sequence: CASSQDASDRGGYTF.

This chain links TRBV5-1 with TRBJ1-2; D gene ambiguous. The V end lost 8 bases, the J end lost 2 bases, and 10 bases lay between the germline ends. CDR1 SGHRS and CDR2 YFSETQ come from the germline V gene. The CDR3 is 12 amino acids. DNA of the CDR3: TGCGCCAGTTCAGCTCAGAACTATGGCTACACCTTC. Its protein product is CASSAQNYGYTF.

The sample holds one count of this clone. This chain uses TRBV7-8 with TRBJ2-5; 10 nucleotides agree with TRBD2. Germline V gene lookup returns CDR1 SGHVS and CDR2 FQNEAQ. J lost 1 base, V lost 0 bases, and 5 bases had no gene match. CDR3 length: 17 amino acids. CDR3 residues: CASSLASAGGLQETQYF. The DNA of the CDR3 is TGTGCCAGCAGCTTAGCTTCAGCGGGGGGGCTCCAAGAGACCCAGTACTTC.

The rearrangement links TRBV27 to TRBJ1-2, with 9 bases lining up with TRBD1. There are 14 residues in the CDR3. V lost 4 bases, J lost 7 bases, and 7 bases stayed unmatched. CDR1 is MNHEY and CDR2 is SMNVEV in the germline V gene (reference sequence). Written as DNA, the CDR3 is TGTGCCAGCAGTTCGGGACAGGGTTCGACTGGCTACACCTTC. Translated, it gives CASSSGQGSTGYTF.

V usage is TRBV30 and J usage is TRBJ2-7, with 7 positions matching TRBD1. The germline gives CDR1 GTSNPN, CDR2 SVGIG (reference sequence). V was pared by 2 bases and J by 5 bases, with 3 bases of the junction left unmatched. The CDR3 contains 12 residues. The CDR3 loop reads CAWSRDRDEQYF. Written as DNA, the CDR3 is TGTGCCTGGAGTCGTGACAGGGACGAGCAGTACTTC.

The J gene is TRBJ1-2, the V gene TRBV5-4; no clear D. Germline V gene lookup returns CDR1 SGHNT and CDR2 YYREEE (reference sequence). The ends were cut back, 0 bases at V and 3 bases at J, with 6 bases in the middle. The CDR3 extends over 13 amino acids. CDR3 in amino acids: CASSLVTDYGYTF. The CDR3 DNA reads TGTGCCAGCAGCTTGGTTACGGACTATGGCTACACCTTC.

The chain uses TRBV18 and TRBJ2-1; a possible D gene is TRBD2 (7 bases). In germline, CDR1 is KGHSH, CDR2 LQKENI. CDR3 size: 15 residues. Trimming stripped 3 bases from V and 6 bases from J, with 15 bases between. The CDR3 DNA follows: TGTGCCAGCTCACCTTTGAGGGGGGGCCCCAATGAGCAGTTCTTC. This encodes CASSPLRGGPNEQFF.

DNA of the CDR3: TGTGCCTGGAGTGTATATAGGAATCAGCCCCAGCATTTT. It is translated as CAWSVYRNQPQHF. The V gene is TRBV30, the J gene TRBJ1-5, with D unresolved. The V gene lost 0 bases and the J gene lost 4 bases, with 7 bases spanning the gap. The CDR3 covers 13 residues. Germline V lookup: CDR1 GTSNPN, CDR2 SVGIG (reference sequence).

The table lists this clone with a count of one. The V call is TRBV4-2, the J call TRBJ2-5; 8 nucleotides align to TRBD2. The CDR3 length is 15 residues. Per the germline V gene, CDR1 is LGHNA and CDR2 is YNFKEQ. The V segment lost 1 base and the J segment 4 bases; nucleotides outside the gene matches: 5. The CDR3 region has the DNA TGTGCCAGCAGCCAAGGAATAGCGGGGATAGAGACCCAGTACTTC. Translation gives CASSQGIAGIETQYF.

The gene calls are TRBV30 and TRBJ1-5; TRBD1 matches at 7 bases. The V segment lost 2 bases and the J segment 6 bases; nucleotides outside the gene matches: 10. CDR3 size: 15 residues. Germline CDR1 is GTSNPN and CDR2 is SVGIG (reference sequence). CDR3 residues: CAWSPGQLKTQPQHF. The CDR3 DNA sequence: TGTGCCTGGAGTCCGGGACAGCTGAAGACTCAGCCCCAGCATTTT.

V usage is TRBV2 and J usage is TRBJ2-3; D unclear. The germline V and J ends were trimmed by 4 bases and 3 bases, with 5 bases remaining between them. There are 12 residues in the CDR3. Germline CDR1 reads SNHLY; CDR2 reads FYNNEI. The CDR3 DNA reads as TGTGCCAGCAGTGCGACTACAGATACGCAGTATTTT. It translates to CASSATTDTQYF. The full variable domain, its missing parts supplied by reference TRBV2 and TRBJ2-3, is EPEVTQTPSHQVTQMGQEVILRCVPISNHLYFYWYRQILGQKVEFLVSFYNNEISEKSEIFDDQFSVERPDGSNFTLKIRSTKLEDSAMYFCASSATTDTQYFGPGTRLTVL.

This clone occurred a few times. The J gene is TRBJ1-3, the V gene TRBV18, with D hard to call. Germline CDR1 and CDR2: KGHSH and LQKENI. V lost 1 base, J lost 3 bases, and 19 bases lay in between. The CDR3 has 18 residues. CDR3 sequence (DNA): TGTGCCAGCTCACCACAGTCAACAGTAGGGCTTAATGGAAACACCATATATTTT. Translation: CASSPQSTVGLNGNTIYF.

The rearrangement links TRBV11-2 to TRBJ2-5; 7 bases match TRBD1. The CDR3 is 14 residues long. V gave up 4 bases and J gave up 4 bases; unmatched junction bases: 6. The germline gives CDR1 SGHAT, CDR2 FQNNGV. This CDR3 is CASSYQNRGETQYF. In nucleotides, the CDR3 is TGTGCCAGCAGCTACCAGAACAGGGGAGAGACCCAGTACTTC.

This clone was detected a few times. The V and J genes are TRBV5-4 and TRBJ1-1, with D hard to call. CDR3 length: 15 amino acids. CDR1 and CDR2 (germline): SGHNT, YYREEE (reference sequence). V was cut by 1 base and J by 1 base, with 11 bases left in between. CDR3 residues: CASSLRVMGNTEAFF. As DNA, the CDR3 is TGTGCCAGCAGCTTGAGGGTGATGGGGAACACTGAAGCTTTCTTT.

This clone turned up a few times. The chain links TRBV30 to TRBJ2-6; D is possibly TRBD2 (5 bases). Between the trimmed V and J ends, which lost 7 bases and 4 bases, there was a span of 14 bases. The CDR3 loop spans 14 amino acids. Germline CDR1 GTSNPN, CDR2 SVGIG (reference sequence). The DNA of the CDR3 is TGTGCCTCCGAGCGGCAGTCGGGGGCCAACGTCCTGACTTTC. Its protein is CASERQSGANVLTF.

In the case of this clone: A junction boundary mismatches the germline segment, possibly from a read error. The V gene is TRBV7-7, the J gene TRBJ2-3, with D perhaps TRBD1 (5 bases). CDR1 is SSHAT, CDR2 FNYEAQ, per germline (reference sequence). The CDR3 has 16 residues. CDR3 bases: TGTGCTAGCAGCGAAGACAGCAACCCTAGCACAGATACGCAGTATTTT. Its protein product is CASSEDSNPSTDTQYF.

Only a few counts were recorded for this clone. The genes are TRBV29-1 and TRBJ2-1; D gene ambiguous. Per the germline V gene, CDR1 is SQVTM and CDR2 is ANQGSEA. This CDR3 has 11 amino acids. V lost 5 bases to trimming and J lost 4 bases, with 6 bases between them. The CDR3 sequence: CSVRVYNEQFF. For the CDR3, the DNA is TGCAGCGTTCGGGTATACAATGAGCAGTTCTTC.

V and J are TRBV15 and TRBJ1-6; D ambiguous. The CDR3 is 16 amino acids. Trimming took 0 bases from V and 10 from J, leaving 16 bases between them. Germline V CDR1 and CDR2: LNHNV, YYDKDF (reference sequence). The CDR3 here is CATSRDLVAVGSPLHF. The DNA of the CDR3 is TGTGCCACCAGCAGAGATTTGGTGGCAGTAGGCTCACCCCTCCACTTT.

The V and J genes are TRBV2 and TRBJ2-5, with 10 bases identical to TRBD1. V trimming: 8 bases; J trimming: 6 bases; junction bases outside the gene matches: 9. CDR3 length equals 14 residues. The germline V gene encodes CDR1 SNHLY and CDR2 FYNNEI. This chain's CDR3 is CASQPGQGTKTQYF. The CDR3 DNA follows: TGTGCCAGCCAACCGGGACAGGGGACCAAGACCCAGTACTTC.

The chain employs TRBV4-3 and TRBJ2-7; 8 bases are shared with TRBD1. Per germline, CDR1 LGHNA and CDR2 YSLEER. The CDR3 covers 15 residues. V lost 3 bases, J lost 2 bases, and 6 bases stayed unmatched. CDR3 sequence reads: CASSQGDRSAYEQYF. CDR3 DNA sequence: TGCGCCAGCAGCCAGGGGGACAGGTCTGCCTACGAGCAGTACTTC.

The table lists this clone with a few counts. CDR3 residues: CASSPLAGGGPGTDTQYF. The CDR3 DNA follows: TGTGCCAGCAGCCCCTTAGCTGGCGGGGGGCCCGGCACAGATACGCAGTATTTT. V usage is TRBV7-2 and J usage is TRBJ2-3; TRBD2 matches 8 bases. The CDR3 loop spans 18 amino acids. Germline trimming cut 5 bases from V and 1 base from J; bases unmatched to any gene: 14. Germline V gives CDR1 SGHTA, CDR2 FQGNSA.

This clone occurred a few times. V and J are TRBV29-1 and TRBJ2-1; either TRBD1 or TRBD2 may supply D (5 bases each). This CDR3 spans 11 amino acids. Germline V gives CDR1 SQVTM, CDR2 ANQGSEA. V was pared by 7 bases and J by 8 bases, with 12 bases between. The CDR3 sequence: CSGGPGHEQFF. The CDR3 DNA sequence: TGCAGCGGGGGCCCGGGACATGAGCAGTTCTTC.

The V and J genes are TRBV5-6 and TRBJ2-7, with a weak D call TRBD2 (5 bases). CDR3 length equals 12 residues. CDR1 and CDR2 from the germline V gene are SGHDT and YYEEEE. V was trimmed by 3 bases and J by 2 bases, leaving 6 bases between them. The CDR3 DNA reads TGTGCCAGCAGCTGGGGAGCCTACGAGCAGTACTTC. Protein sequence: CASSWGAYEQYF.

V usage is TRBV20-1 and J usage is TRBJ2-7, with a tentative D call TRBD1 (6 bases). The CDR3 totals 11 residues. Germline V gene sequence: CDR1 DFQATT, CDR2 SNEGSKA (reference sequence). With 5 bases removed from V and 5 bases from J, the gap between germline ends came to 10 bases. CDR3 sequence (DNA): TGCAGTGCTTTACAGGGAAACGAGCAGTACTTC. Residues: CSALQGNEQYF.

CDR3 loop: CSAMTGLGRSGANVLTF. The CDR3 DNA sequence: TGCAGCGCCATGACAGGGTTAGGGCGTTCTGGGGCCAACGTCCTGACTTTC. The gene calls are TRBV29-1 and TRBJ2-6; 7 positions match TRBD1. The CDR3 runs to 17 residues. The germline CDR1 and CDR2 sequences are SQVTM and ANQGSEA. The trim removed 7 bases at V and 1 base at J, leaving 13 bases unmatched.

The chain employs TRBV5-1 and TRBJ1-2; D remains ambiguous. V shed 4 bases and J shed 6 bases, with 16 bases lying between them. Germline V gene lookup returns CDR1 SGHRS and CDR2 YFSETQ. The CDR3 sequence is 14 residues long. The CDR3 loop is CASSLDGDVNGYTF. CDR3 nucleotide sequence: TGCGCCAGCAGCCTGGACGGCGATGTTAATGGCTACACCTTC.

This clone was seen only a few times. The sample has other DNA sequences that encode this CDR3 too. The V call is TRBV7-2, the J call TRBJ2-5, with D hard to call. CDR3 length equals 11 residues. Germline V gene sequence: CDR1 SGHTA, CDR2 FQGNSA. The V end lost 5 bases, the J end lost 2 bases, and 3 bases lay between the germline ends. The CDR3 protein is CASSLQETQYF. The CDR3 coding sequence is TGTGCCAGCAGCCTACAAGAGACCCAGTACTTC.